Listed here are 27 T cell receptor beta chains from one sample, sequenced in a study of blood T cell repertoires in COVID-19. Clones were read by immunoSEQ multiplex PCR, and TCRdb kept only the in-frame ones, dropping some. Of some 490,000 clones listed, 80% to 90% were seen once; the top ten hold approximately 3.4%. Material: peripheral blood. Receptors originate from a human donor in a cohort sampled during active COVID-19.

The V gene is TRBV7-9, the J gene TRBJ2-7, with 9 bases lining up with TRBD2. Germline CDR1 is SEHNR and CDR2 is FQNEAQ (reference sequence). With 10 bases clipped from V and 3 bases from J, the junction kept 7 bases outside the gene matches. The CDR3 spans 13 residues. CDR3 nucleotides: TGTGCCATCCAGGGAGCGGGAGGCTACGAGCAGTACTTC. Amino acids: CAIQGAGGYEQYF.

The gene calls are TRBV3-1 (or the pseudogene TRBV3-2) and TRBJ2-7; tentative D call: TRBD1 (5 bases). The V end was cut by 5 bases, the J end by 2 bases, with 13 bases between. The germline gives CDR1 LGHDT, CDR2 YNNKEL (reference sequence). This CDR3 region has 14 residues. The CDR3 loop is CASSSDSFTYEQYF. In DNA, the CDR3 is TGTGCCAGCAGCTCAGACAGCTTTACCTACGAGCAGTACTTC.

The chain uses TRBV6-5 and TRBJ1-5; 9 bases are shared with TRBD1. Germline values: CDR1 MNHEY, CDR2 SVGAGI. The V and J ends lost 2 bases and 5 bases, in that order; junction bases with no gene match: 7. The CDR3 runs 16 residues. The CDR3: CASSYRGQGGDQPQHF. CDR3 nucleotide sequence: TGTGCCAGCAGTTACAGGGGACAGGGTGGGGATCAGCCCCAGCATTTT.

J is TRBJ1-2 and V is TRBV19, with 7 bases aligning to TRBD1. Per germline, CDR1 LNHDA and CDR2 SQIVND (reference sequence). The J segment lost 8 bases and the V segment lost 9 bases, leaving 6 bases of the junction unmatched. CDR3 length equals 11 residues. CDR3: CASEPRGGYTF. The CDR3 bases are TGTGCCAGCGAACCCAGGGGGGGCTACACCTTC.

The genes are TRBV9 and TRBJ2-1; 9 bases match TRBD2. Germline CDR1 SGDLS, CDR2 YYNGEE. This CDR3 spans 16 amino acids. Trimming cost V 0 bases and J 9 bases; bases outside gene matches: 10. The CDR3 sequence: CASSVGTSGWGSEQFF. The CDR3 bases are TGTGCCAGCAGCGTAGGCACTAGCGGGTGGGGGAGTGAGCAGTTCTTC. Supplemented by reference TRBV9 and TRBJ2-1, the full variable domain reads DSGVTQTPKHLITATGQRVTLRCSPRSGDLSVYWYQQSLDQGLQFLIQYYNGEERAKGNILERFSAQQFPDLHSELNLSSLELGDSALYFCASSVGTSGWGSEQFFGPGTRLTVL.

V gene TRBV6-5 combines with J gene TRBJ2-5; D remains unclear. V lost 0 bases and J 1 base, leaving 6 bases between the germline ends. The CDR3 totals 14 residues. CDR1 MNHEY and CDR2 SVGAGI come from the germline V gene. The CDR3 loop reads CASSYSAPQETQYF. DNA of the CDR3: TGTGCCAGCAGTTACTCGGCTCCCCAAGAGACCCAGTACTTC.

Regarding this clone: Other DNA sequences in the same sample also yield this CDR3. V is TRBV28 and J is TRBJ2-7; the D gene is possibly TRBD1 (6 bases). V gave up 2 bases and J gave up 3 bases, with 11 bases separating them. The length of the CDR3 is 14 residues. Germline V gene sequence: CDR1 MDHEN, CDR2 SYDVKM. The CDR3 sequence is CASSLGDKDYEQYF. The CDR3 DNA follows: TGTGCCAGCAGTTTAGGGGACAAGGACTACGAGCAGTACTTC. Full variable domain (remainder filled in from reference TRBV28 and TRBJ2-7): DVKVTQSSRYLVKRTGEKVFLECVQDMDHENMFWYRQDPGLGLRLIYFSYDVKMKEKGDIPEGYSVSREKKERFSLILESASTNQTSMYLCASSLGDKDYEQYFGPGTRLTVT.

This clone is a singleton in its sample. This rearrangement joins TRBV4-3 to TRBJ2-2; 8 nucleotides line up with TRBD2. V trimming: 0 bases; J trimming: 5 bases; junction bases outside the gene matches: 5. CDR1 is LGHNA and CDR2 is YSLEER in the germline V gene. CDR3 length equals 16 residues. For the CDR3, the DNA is TGCGCCAGCAGCCAAGATTTGCAGCGGGAGACCGGGGAGCTGTTTTTT. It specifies CASSQDLQRETGELFF.

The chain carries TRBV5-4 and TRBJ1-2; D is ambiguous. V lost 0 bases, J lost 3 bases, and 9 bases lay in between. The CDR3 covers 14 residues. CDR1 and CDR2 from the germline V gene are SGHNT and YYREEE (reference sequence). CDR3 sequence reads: CASSLGPGDYGYTF. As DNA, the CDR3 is TGTGCCAGCAGCTTGGGTCCGGGAGACTATGGCTACACCTTC.

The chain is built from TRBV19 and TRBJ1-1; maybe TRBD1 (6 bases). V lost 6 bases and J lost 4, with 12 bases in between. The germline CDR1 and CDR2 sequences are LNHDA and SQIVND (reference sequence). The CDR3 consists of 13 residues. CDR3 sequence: CASRITGLTEAFF. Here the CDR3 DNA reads TGTGCCAGTAGGATAACAGGGCTCACTGAAGCTTTCTTT.

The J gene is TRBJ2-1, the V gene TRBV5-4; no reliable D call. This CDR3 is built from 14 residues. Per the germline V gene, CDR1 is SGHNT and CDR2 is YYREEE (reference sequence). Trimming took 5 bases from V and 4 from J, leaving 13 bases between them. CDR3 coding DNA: TGTGCCAGCAGATTGACGGCAGCGTACAATGAGCAGTTCTTC. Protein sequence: CASRLTAAYNEQFF.

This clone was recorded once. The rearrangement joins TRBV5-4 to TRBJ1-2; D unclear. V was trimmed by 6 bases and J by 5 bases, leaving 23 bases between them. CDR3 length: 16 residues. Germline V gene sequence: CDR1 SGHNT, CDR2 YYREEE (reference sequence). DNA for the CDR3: TGTGCCAGCAAAGGTCCCTACGGGTCCCTACTTTATGGCTACACCTTC. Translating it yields CASKGPYGSLLYGYTF.

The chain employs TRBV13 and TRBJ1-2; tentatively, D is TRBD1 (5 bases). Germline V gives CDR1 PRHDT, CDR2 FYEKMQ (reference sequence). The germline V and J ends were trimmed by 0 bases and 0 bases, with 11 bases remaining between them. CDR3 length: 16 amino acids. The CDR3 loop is CASSLGGGSANYGYTF. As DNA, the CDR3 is TGTGCCAGCAGCTTAGGCGGGGGGTCCGCTAACTATGGCTACACCTTC.

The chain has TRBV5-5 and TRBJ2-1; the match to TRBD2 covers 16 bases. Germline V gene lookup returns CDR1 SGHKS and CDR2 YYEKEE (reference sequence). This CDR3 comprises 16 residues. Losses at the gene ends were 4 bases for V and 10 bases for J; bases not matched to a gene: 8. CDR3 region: CASSLGTSGRDGEQFF. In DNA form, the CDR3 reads TGTGCCAGCAGCCTAGGGACTAGCGGGAGGGATGGCGAGCAGTTCTTC.

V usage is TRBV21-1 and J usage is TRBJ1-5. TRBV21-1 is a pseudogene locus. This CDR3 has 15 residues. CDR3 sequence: CAPRGGPHSNQPQHF. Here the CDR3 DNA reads TGTGCCCCCCGCGGGGGTCCGCATAGCAATCAGCCCCAGCATTTT.

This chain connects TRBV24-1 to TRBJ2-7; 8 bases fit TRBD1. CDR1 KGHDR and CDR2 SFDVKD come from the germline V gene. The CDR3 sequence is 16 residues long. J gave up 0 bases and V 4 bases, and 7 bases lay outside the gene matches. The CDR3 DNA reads TGTGCCACCAGTGAAACCGGACAGGGTAGCTCCTACGAGCAGTACTTC. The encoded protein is CATSETGQGSSYEQYF.

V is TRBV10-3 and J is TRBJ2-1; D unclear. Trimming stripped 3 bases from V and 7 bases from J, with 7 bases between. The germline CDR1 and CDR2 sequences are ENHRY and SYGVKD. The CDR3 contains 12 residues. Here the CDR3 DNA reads TGTGCCATCAGTGATAGGAGAAATGAGCAGTTCTTC. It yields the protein CAISDRRNEQFF.

The CDR3 spells CASSGEGLPQETQYF. CDR3 DNA: TGCGCCAGCAGCGGAGAGGGACTGCCCCAAGAGACCCAGTACTTC. The genes are TRBV5-1 and TRBJ2-5, with a tentative D call TRBD2 (6 bases). The CDR3 is 15 amino acids. V lost 4 bases and J lost 1, with 14 bases in between. Per germline, CDR1 SGHRS and CDR2 YFSETQ.

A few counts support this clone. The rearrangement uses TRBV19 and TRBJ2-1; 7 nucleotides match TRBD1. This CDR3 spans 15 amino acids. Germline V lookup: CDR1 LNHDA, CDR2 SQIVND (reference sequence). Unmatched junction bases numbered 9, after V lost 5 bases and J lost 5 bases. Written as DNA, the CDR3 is TGTGCCAGTAGTGGTACCGGGACAGCCAACAATGAGCAGTTCTTC. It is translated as CASSGTGTANNEQFF.

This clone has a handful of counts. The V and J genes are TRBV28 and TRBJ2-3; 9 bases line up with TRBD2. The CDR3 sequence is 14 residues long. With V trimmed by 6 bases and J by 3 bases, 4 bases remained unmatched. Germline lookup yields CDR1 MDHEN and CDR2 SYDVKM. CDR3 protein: CASSAGGMTDTQYF. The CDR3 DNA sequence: TGTGCCAGCAGCGCGGGGGGGATGACAGATACGCAGTATTTT.

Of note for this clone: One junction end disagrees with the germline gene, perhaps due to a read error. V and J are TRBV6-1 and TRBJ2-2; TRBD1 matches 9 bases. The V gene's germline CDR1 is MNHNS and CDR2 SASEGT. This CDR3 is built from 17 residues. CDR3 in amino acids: CASSETWDRVNPGELFF. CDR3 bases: TGTGCCAGCAGTGAAACTTGGGACAGGGTGAACCCCGGGGAGCTGTTTTTT.

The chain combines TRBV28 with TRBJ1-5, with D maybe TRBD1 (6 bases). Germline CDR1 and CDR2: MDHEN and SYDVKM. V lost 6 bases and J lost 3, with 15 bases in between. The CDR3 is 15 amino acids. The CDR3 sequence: CASRTTGIVNQPQHF. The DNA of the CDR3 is TGTGCCAGCAGGACAACAGGGATCGTCAATCAGCCCCAGCATTTT.

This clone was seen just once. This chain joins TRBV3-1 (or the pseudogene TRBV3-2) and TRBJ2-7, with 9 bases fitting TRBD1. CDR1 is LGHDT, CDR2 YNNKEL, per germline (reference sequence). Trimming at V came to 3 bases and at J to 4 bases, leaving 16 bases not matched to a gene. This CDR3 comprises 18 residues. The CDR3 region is CASSHSPGESQGAYEQYF. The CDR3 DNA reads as TGTGCCAGCAGCCATTCCCCGGGTGAGTCACAGGGGGCTTACGAGCAGTACTTC.

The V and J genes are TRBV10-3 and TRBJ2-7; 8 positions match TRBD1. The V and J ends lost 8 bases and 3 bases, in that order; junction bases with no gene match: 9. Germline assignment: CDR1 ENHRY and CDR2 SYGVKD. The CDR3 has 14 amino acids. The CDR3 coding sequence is TGTGCCATCTCTTTGGGACAGGATATCTACGAGCAGTACTTC. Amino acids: CAISLGQDIYEQYF.

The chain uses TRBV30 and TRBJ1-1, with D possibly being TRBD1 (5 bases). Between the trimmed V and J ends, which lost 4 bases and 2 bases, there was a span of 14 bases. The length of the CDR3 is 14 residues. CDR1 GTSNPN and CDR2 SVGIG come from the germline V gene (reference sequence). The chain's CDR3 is CAWTPGGRNTEAFF. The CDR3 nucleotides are TGTGCCTGGACCCCCGGGGGGAGAAACACTGAAGCTTTCTTT.

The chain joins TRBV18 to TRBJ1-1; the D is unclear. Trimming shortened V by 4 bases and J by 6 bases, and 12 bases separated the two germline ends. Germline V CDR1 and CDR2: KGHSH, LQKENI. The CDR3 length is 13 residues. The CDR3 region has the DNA TGTGCCAGCTCACGGATCGACTGGGCTGAAGCTTTCTTT. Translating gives CASSRIDWAEAFF.

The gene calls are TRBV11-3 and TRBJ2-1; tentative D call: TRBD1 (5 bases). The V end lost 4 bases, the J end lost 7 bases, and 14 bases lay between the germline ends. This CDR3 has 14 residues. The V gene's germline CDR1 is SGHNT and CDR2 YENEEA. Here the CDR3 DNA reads TGTGCCAGCAGCTCGCGATCATCAGGGAATGAGCAGTTCTTC. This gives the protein CASSSRSSGNEQFF.